Sequencing of this TCR beta chain was carried out in a study of T cells after yellow fever vaccination. Overall study findings and caveats: Boosting was followed by the reappearance of most primary-vaccination clones (96% CD4, roughly 90% CD8). Abundant clonotypes from the bulk population could have been carried over as contaminants into FACS-sorted repertoires.

This CDR3 region has 14 residues. Germline lookup yields CDR1 DFQATT and CDR2 SNEGSKA (reference sequence). V gave up 3 bases and J gave up 2 bases; unmatched junction bases: 7. This clonotype has only a few counts. The antigen remains undetermined. Researchers made TCR cDNA using 5'RACE template switching, and this step added a universal primer site and UMIs. TCRdb reanalysed the 5' RACE reads using MiXCR and keeps one entry per CDR3 protein. The profile shows about 75,000 distinct CDR3 sequences, about 7.3% of them singletons. The TCR sequence derives from a man between 18 and 35 years old who received the YFV17D yellow fever vaccine. The V gene is TRBV20-1, the J gene TRBJ2-7; TRBD1 matches at 7 bases. The sample in question was CD8+ T cells sorted from PBMCs, obtained 10 to 11 days after the first yellow fever vaccination. The CDR3 reads CSARYRGPPYEQYV. CDR3 in DNA: TGCAGTGCTAGGTACAGGGGACCCCCCTACGAGCAGTACGTC.